This paragraph reports one T cell receptor beta chain. Generated by immunoSEQ multiplex PCR, the TCRdb table keeps only in-frame clones and is missing some. Of more than 15,000 clones in the sample, about 90% are singletons; the top ten hold approximately 3.4%. The data derive from a study of blood T cell repertoires in COVID-19. Overall study: The study drew acute and convalescent COVID-19 samples from the United States, Italy and Spain. PBMCs, B-cell-depleted T cells, or T cells were the source of the cDNA or gDNA that made up the material.

This TCR was recovered from a human donor in a cohort sampled during active COVID-19. Specimen: peripheral blood.

CDR3 bases: TGTGCCAGCAGTTCGACAGGGGTCGCCCCCTACGAGCAGTACTTC. Translated, it gives CASSSTGVAPYEQYF. The rearrangement links TRBV27 to TRBJ2-7; TRBD1 aligns across 8 bases. Trimming took 4 bases from V and 2 from J; bases not matched to a gene: 7. CDR1 and CDR2 from the germline V gene are MNHEY and SMNVEV (reference sequence). The CDR3 runs 15 residues.